These 6 T cell receptor beta chains came from one sample sequenced in a study of OX40 agonist ivuxolimab in advanced cancers. Here immunoSEQ multiplex PCR was the method, and the copy in TCRdb shows in-frame clones only, minus some. The data contain approximately 58,000 clones, roughly 83% of them seen just once; the ten biggest clones take up around an eighth. Sequenced material: CD4+ or CD8+ T cells sorted from blood, taken in a trial of the OX40 agonist ivuxolimab. These receptors were taken from an adult with an advanced solid tumor such as melanoma, head and neck, liver or kidney cancer.

This clone was counted between two and nine times. The CDR3 sequence: CASSWTSGQETQYF. CDR3 bases: TGTGCCAGCAGCTGGACTAGCGGCCAAGAGACCCAGTACTTC. The genes are TRBV7-8 and TRBJ2-5, with 10 bases matching TRBD2. This CDR3 is built from 14 residues. The ends lost 4 bases at V and 1 base at J; junction bases unmatched: 0. Germline CDR1 SGHVS, CDR2 FQNEAQ.

The chain uses TRBV7-2 and TRBJ1-3, with a weak D call TRBD1 (6 bases). V gave up 8 bases and J gave up 1 base, with 9 bases separating them. In germline, CDR1 is SGHTA, CDR2 FQGNSA. CDR3 length equals 13 residues. DNA for the CDR3: TGTGCCAGCCAGGGGCTATCTGGAAACACCATATATTTT. It translates to CASQGLSGNTIYF.

The chain recombines TRBV11-2 with TRBJ2-7; unclear D gene. Germline assignment: CDR1 SGHAT and CDR2 FQNNGV. This CDR3 comprises 13 residues. The ends were cut back, 0 bases at V and 2 bases at J, with 5 bases in the middle. CDR3 in amino acids: CASSLDVAYEQYF. In DNA form, the CDR3 reads TGTGCCAGCAGCTTAGACGTAGCCTACGAGCAGTACTTC.

The chain combines TRBV6-6 with TRBJ1-2; unclear D gene. With 6 bases removed from V and 5 bases from J, the gap between germline ends came to 19 bases. The CDR3 covers 15 residues. The germline gives CDR1 MNHNY, CDR2 SVGAGI (reference sequence). In DNA form, the CDR3 reads TGTGCCAGCAGGCCGTATGGAGGGATGATGTATGGCTACACCTTC. This gives the protein CASRPYGGMMYGYTF.

In its sample, this clone was seen once. The chain combines TRBV29-1 with TRBJ2-6; the match to TRBD2 covers 10 bases. The CDR3 is 20 amino acids. J gave up 2 bases and V 4 bases, and 17 bases lay outside the gene matches. Germline CDR1 SQVTM, CDR2 ANQGSEA. The CDR3 loop is CSVVWGAASGSFAGANVLTF. CDR3 DNA sequence: TGCAGCGTTGTATGGGGGGCCGCTAGCGGGAGTTTTGCTGGGGCCAACGTCCTGACTTTC.

This rearrangement joins TRBV5-4 to TRBJ2-3; unclear D gene. Trimming pared 0 bases from V and 2 bases from J, leaving 10 bases between. CDR1 and CDR2 from the germline V gene are SGHNT and YYREEE (reference sequence). This CDR3 has 15 residues. As DNA, the CDR3 is TGTGCCAGCAGCTTGGGACTGCGGATCACAGATACGCAGTATTTT. It translates to CASSLGLRITDTQYF. The full variable domain, with the rest looked up from reference TRBV5-4 and TRBJ2-3, is ETGVTQSPTHLIKTRGQQVTLRCSSQSGHNTVSWYQQALGQGPQFIFQYYREEENGRGNFPPRFSGLQFPNYSSELNVNALELDDSALYLCASSLGLRITDTQYFGPGTRLTVL.